The subject of this entry is one T cell receptor beta chain. The antigen remains unidentified. With 4 bases removed from V and 13 bases from J, the gap between germline ends came to 11 bases. Germline assignment: CDR1 MNHNS and CDR2 SASEGT. The CDR3 totals 12 residues. This sample is drawn from a study of identical twins. General study findings and limits: Beta out-of-frame sequences showed weaker excess sharing between twins. Out-of-frame alpha sequences shared by twins were enriched for low generation probability.

Each CDR3 protein is one row after TCRdb ran MiXCR on the 5' RACE reads. The table has some 1,600,000 distinct CDR3 sequences, more than 30% seen once; the top ten hold approximately 0.25%. This clonotype was sampled from a newborn girl in good health. The sequencing sample was made of cord blood. The chain is built from TRBV6-1 and TRBJ1-6; D remains unclear. The CDR3 nucleotides are TGTGCCAGCAGTGTAGGAAAGAACCCCCTCCACTTT. It encodes CASSVGKNPLHF.